The 13 T cell receptor beta chains listed next were all sequenced from one sample in a study of blood T cell repertoires in COVID-19. Produced via immunoSEQ multiplex PCR; TCRdb's table is partial and in-frame only. Among over 350,000 clones listed, roughly 90% were seen once. Source material: PBMCs or T cells enriched from blood (not recorded which). The receptors come from a woman in her thirties with acute COVID-19.

CDR3 residues: CASSLGSSGGARHNEQFF. CDR3 in DNA: TGTGCCAGCAGCTTAGGATCTAGCGGGGGGGCCCGACACAATGAGCAGTTCTTC. V is TRBV13 and J is TRBJ2-1; 12 bases are shared with TRBD2. J was trimmed by 5 bases and V by 0 bases; bases with no gene match: 8. This CDR3 is 18 amino acids long. CDR1 and CDR2 from the germline V gene are PRHDT and FYEKMQ (reference sequence). Variable domain in full (rest from reference TRBV13 and TRBJ2-1): AAGVIQSPRHLIKEKRETATLKCYPIPRHDTVYWYQQGPGQDPQFLISFYEKMQSDKGSIPDRFSAQQFSDYHSELNMSSLELGDSALYFCASSLGSSGGARHNEQFFGPGTRLTVL.

This clone was counted only a few times. The V gene is TRBV28, the J gene TRBJ1-6; no reliable D call. The CDR3 runs to 14 residues. Between the trimmed V and J ends, which lost 2 bases and 6 bases, there was a span of 8 bases. In germline, CDR1 is MDHEN, CDR2 SYDVKM. Written as DNA, the CDR3 is TGTGCCAGCAGTTTAATCCAGGCTAATTCACCCCTCCACTTT. The encoded protein is CASSLIQANSPLHF. The variable domain in full, completed from reference TRBV28 and TRBJ1-6, reads DVKVTQSSRYLVKRTGEKVFLECVQDMDHENMFWYRQDPGLGLRLIYFSYDVKMKEKGDIPEGYSVSREKKERFSLILESASTNQTSMYLCASSLIQANSPLHFGNGTRLTVT.

This chain links TRBV2 with TRBJ2-1; perhaps TRBD1 as D (6 bases). CDR1 SNHLY and CDR2 FYNNEI come from the germline V gene. CDR3 length: 16 residues. The V and J ends lost 0 bases and 1 base respectively, with 10 bases between them. This CDR3 is CASSEARTGSYNEQFF. The CDR3 DNA reads TGTGCCAGCAGTGAAGCGCGAACAGGGTCCTACAATGAGCAGTTCTTC.

This rearrangement joins TRBV5-1 to TRBJ2-1, with 9 positions matching TRBD1. The length of the CDR3 is 16 residues. The V gene's germline CDR1 is SGHRS and CDR2 YFSETQ. After removal of 4 bases from V and 4 bases from J, the junction contained 9 bases not matched to a gene. CDR3 DNA sequence: TGCGCCAGCAGCGACTCCGGGACAGGGCTGTACAATGAGCAGTTCTTC. The encoded protein is CASSDSGTGLYNEQFF. The full variable domain, its missing parts supplied by reference TRBV5-1 and TRBJ2-1, is KAGVTQTPRYLIKTRGQQVTLSCSPISGHRSVSWYQQTPGQGLQFLFEYFSETQRNKGNFPGRFSGRQFSNSRSEMNVSTLELGDSALYLCASSDSGTGLYNEQFFGPGTRLTVL.

The genes are TRBV30 and TRBJ2-2; TRBD2 agrees at 9 bases. Trimming took 2 bases from V and 1 from J; bases not matched to a gene: 2. Germline lookup yields CDR1 GTSNPN and CDR2 SVGIG (reference sequence). The CDR3 covers 15 residues. The DNA of the CDR3 is TGTGCCTGGAGTAAAGCGGGGGGGAACACCGGGGAGCTGTTTTTT. Its translation: CAWSKAGGNTGELFF.

The chain uses TRBV6-5 and TRBJ1-5; D perhaps matches TRBD1 (5 bases). V was pared by 6 bases and J by 1 base, with 10 bases between. CDR1 and CDR2 (germline): MNHEY, SVGAGI. This CDR3 has 14 residues. Here the CDR3 DNA reads TGTGCCAGCAGAGCCCGGGGGAGCAATCAGCCCCAGCATTTT. Its protein is CASRARGSNQPQHF.

In the case of this clone: Other DNA sequences within the sample encode an identical CDR3. CDR3 bases: TGTGCCAGCAGCTTCACAGGGGACACTGAAGCTTTCTTT. Protein sequence: CASSFTGDTEAFF. The J gene is TRBJ1-1, the V gene TRBV7-3; TRBD1 agrees at 7 bases. This CDR3 comprises 13 residues. The germline V gene encodes CDR1 SGHTA and CDR2 FQGTGA. V was pared by 3 bases and J by 3 bases, with 1 base of the junction left unmatched.

This sequence joins TRBV7-2 and TRBJ2-7; TRBD2 matches 9 bases. After removal of 3 bases from V and 9 bases from J, the junction contained 12 bases not matched to a gene. The CDR3 length is 15 residues. The germline CDR1 and CDR2 sequences are SGHTA and FQGNSA. CDR3 protein: CASSFLGLATYPQYF. CDR3 bases: TGTGCCAGCAGCTTCCTAGGACTAGCGACTTATCCGCAGTACTTC. The full variable domain, in which reference TRBV7-2 and TRBJ2-7 provide the parts outside the CDR3, is GAGVSQSPSNKVTEKGKDVELRCDPISGHTALYWYRQSLGQGLEFLIYFQGNSAPDKSGLPSDRFSAERTGGSVSTLTIQRTQQEDSAVYLCASSFLGLATYPQYFGPGTRLTVT.

The J gene is TRBJ2-7, the V gene TRBV5-1, with 8 bases fitting TRBD1. The V gene end was trimmed by 4 bases and the J gene end by 1 base; junction bases not matched to a gene: 4. CDR1 is SGHRS and CDR2 is YFSETQ in the germline V gene. This CDR3 has 14 residues. CDR3 residues: CASSQTGDSYEQYF. CDR3 bases: TGCGCCAGCAGCCAGACAGGGGATTCCTACGAGCAGTACTTC.

The chain joins TRBV2 to TRBJ2-1, with TRBD2 matching over 13 bases. The length of the CDR3 is 16 residues. Germline CDR1 SNHLY, CDR2 FYNNEI. V shed 6 bases and J 7 bases; nucleotides not matched to a gene: 9. The CDR3 protein is CASSLTSGGLSNEQFF. CDR3 in DNA: TGTGCCAGCAGCTTGACTAGCGGGGGGCTGTCGAATGAGCAGTTCTTC.

V is TRBV4-1 and J is TRBJ2-5; 9 nucleotides agree with TRBD2. V trimming: 4 bases; J trimming: 4 bases; junction bases outside the gene matches: 13. Germline CDR1 MGHRA, CDR2 YSYEKL. CDR3 size: 17 residues. The CDR3 loop reads CASSPIVSGRRGETQYF. The CDR3 region has the DNA TGCGCCAGCAGCCCCATAGTTAGCGGGAGAAGGGGAGAGACCCAGTACTTC.

This CDR3 reads CASSLGRLQETQYF. The CDR3 nucleotides are TGCGCCAGCAGCTTGGGTAGACTCCAAGAGACCCAGTACTTC. The chain employs TRBV5-1 and TRBJ2-5, with unresolved D. Trimming shortened V by 0 bases and J by 1 base, and 7 bases separated the two germline ends. CDR1 and CDR2 from the germline V gene are SGHRS and YFSETQ. The CDR3 length is 14 residues.

The J gene is TRBJ2-1, the V gene TRBV19; TRBD2 matches 12 bases. The CDR3 totals 16 residues. Germline V gene sequence: CDR1 LNHDA, CDR2 SQIVND (reference sequence). V was pared by 5 bases and J by 1 base, with 3 bases of the junction left unmatched. In DNA, the CDR3 is TGTGCCAGTAGTCCAACTAGCGGGGGGTCCTACAATGAGCAGTTCTTC. It codes for CASSPTSGGSYNEQFF.